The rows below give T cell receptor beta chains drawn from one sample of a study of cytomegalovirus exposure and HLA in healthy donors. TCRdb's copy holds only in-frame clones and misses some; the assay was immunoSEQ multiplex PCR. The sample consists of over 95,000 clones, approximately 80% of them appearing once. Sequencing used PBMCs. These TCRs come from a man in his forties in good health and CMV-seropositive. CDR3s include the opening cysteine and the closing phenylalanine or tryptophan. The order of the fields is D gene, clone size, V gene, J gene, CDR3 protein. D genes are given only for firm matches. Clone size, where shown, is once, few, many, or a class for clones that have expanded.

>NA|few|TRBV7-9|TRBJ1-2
CSSSLGFPGQMRYGYTF
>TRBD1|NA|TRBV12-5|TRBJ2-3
CASGTGVADTQYF
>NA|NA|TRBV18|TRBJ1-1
CASSRTVNTEAFF
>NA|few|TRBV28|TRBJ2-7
CASRLQTGFYEQYF
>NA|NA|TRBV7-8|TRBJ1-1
CASLGNTEAFF
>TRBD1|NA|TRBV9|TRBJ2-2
CASSVVVGTGGSTGELFF
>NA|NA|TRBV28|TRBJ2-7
CASSLGGAGLRYEQYF
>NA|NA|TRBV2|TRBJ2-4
CASSPQVFKNIQYF
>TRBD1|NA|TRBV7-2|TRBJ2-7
CASSLNEGATYEQYF
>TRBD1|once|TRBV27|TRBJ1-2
CASSSYLDRAGGYTF
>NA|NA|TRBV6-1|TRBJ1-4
CASKAQNNEKLFF
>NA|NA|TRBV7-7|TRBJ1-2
CASSPPARGRVGYTF
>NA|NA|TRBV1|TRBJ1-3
CTSSYGQTAGNTIYF
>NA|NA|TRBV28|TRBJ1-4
CASSLSFGAEKLFF
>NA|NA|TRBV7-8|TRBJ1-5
CASSLVETPAIGDQPQHF
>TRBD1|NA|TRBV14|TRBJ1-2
CASSQGQGNYGYTF
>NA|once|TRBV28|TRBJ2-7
CASSLSEGASYEQYF
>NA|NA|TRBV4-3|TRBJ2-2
CASSQEGRSALNTGELFF
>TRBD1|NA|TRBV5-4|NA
CASSPHVGGQAYEQYF
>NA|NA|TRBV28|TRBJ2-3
CASSRPGQPTDTQYF
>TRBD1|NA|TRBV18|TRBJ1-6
CASSADRGPGSPLHF
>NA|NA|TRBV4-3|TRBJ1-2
CASSQGRDGYTF
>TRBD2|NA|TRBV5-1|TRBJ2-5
CASSLERGGTQETQYF
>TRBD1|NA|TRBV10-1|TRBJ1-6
CASSESGGQGNSPLHF
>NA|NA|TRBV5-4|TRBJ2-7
CASSKASGDRRSYEQYF
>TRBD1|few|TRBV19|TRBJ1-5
CASSIQDRGSNQPQHF
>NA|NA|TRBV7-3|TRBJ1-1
CASSLVRRNNTEAFF
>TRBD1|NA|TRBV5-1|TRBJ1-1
CASSSTGAAFGTEAFF
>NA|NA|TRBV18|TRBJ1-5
CASSPQGRNQPQHF
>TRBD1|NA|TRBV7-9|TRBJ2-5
CASSLVGTGGEETQYF
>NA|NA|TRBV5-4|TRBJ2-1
CASSLVLAGNEQFF
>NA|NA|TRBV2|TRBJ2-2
CASILDFANTGELFF
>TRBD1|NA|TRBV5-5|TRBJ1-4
CASSEDRGRGANEKLFF
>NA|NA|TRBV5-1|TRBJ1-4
CASSSGTSNEKLFF
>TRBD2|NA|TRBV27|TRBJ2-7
CASSPTLSGGGAGEQYF
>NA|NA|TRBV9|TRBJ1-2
CASSVEQGDYGYTF
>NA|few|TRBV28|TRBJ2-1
CASSSGPRGQFF